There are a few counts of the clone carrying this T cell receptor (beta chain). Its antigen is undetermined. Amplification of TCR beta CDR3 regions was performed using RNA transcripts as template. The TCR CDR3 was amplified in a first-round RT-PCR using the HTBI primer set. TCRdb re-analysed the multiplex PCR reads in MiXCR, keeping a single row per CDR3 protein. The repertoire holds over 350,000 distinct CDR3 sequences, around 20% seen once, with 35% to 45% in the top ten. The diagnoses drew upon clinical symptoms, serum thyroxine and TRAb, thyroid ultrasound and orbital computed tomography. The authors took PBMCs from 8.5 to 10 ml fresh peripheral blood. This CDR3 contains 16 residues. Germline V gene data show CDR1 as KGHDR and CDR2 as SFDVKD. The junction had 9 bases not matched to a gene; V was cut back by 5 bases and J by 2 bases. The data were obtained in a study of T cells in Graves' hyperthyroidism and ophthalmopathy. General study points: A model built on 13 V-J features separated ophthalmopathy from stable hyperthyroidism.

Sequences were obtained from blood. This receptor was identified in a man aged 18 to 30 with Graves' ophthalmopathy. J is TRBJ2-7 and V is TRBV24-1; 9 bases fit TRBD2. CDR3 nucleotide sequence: TGTGCCACCAGTGCCCCTTCAGCGGGGGGTGCCTACGAGCAGTACTTC. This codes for CATSAPSAGGAYEQYF.